Shown below are 21 T cell receptor beta chains from a single sample sequenced in a study of T-cell reconstitution after alpha-beta-depleted transplantation in children. The library targeted TCRbeta and was prepared with unique molecular identifiers. TCRdb redid the calling of the PCR reads with MiXCR, one entry per CDR3 protein. This sample has a few hundred thousand distinct CDR3 sequences; 27% occur once, and the top ten carry 30% to 40%. The sequenced sample was PBMCs, obtained before TCRalphabeta/CD19-depleted stem cell transplant. The receptors here all came from a boy under three years old with Wiskott-Aldrich syndrome, due to receive a stem cell transplant.

This clonotype was seen more than once but under ten times. The V and J genes are TRBV9 and TRBJ2-3, with a weak D call TRBD2 (6 bases). CDR3 length: 18 residues. Germline lookup yields CDR1 SGDLS and CDR2 YYNGEE. V was pared by 0 bases and J by 7 bases, with 24 bases between. The CDR3: CASSVGLSGAGSLYTQYF. The CDR3 region has the DNA TGTGCCAGCAGCGTAGGTCTGAGTGGAGCGGGCTCCTTGTATACGCAGTATTTT.

The chain employs TRBV12-3 or TRBV12-4 and TRBJ2-1; no firm D call. CDR3 size: 11 residues. The ends were cut back, 7 bases at V and 6 bases at J, with 7 bases in the middle. This CDR3 is CASTLGNEQFF. CDR3 nucleotides: TGTGCCAGCACCTTAGGCAATGAGCAGTTCTTC.

This clonotype was seen a handful of times. The chain combines TRBV11-1 with TRBJ2-4; 15 bases line up with TRBD2. V was pared by 6 bases and J by 0 bases, with 6 bases of the junction left unmatched. The CDR3 extends over 18 amino acids. The germline CDR1 and CDR2 sequences are SGHAT and FQDESV (reference sequence). DNA for the CDR3: TGTGCCAGCAGTACGGGACTAGCGGGAGGCTTAGCCAAAAACATTCAGTACTTC. Protein sequence: CASSTGLAGGLAKNIQYF.

The V call is TRBV10-3, the J call TRBJ2-5; no definite D call. Trimming shortened V by 5 bases and J by 3 bases, and 13 bases separated the two germline ends. This CDR3 comprises 14 residues. Germline V CDR1 and CDR2: ENHRY, SYGVKD. The CDR3 region is CAISNYYREETQYF. Written as DNA, the CDR3 is TGTGCCATCAGTAACTACTATCGAGAAGAGACCCAGTACTTC.

In its sample, this clonotype was seen a few times. This chain uses TRBV20-1 with TRBJ1-2, with 8 nucleotides matching TRBD1. The CDR3 totals 14 residues. CDR1 and CDR2 from the germline V gene are DFQATT and SNEGSKA (reference sequence). V gave up 6 bases and J gave up 14 bases; unmatched junction bases: 20. This CDR3 is CSARNTGGRTSWTF. In nucleotides, the CDR3 is TGCAGTGCCCGCAATACAGGGGGACGAACTTCGTGGACCTTC.

The gene calls are TRBV20-1 and TRBJ1-4; D unresolved. CDR1 and CDR2 from the germline V gene are DFQATT and SNEGSKA (reference sequence). The CDR3 runs to 13 residues. With 2 bases removed from V and 6 bases from J, the gap between germline ends came to 10 bases. The CDR3 region is CSARYRNYEKLFF. The CDR3 nucleotides are TGCAGTGCTAGATACAGAAATTATGAAAAACTGTTTTTT.

J is TRBJ2-4 and V is TRBV21-1. TRBV21-1 is described as a pseudogene. The CDR3 runs to 14 residues. In nucleotides, the CDR3 is TGTGCCAGCAGTCAGGCTCGGGGCAAAAACATTCAGTACTTC. It encodes CASSQARGKNIQYF.

This clonotype was seen a handful of times. At one of its ends the junction is not consistent with the germline gene, which may arise from a read error. The chain is built from TRBV10-3 and TRBJ2-1, with D possibly TRBD2 on 6 matching bases. Looked up from germline, CDR1 is ENHRY and CDR2 is SYGVKD. The CDR3 has 15 amino acids. CDR3 nucleotide sequence: TGTGCCATCAGGGAGTCGGGCGGGACTCTCGGACAGCAGTTCTTC. Its translation is CAIRESGGTLGQQFF.

This clonotype was found a few times. V and J are TRBV5-1 and TRBJ2-7; 7 bases agree with TRBD1. Germline V CDR1 and CDR2: SGHRS, YFSETQ. The V gene end was trimmed by 4 bases and the J gene end by 6 bases; junction bases not matched to a gene: 10. The CDR3 covers 14 residues. CDR3 DNA sequence: TGCGCCAGCAGCGGAAGACAGGGTGGGGTCGAGCAGTACTTC. Residues: CASSGRQGGVEQYF. Full variable domain (rest looked up from reference TRBV5-1 and TRBJ2-7): KAGVTQTPRYLIKTRGQQVTLSCSPISGHRSVSWYQQTPGQGLQFLFEYFSETQRNKGNFPGRFSGRQFSNSRSEMNVSTLELGDSALYLCASSGRQGGVEQYFGPGTRLTVT.

This chain links TRBV7-8 with TRBJ2-5; a possible D gene is TRBD1 (5 bases). V lost 5 bases and J lost 5, with 18 bases in between. Germline V gives CDR1 SGHVS, CDR2 FQNEAQ. The CDR3 length is 15 residues. In DNA, the CDR3 is TGTGCCAGCAGCAAACAGGACATCACTACGGAGACCCAGTACTTC. Translated, it gives CASSKQDITTETQYF.

This clonotype was counted once. This chain uses TRBV27 with TRBJ2-1; D is ambiguous. Germline V CDR1 and CDR2: MNHEY, SMNVEV (reference sequence). Trimming took 6 bases from V and 6 from J, leaving 12 bases between them. The CDR3 length is 13 residues. This chain's CDR3 is CASRRVVTNEQFF. The DNA for the CDR3 is TGTGCCAGCAGAAGAGTGGTTACCAATGAGCAGTTCTTC.

The table lists this clonotype with a few counts. The chain links TRBV11-2 to TRBJ1-3; D gene ambiguous. With 7 bases removed from V and 4 bases from J, the gap between germline ends came to 8 bases. In germline, CDR1 is SGHAT, CDR2 FQNNGV. There are 12 residues in the CDR3. CDR3 region: CASTASGNTIYF. The DNA for the CDR3 is TGTGCCAGCACCGCGTCGGGAAACACCATATATTTT.

This clonotype came up a few times. The gene calls are TRBV5-1 and TRBJ2-7; weak D call: TRBD1 (6 bases). CDR1 and CDR2 from the germline V gene are SGHRS and YFSETQ. This CDR3 contains 15 residues. The V gene lost 3 bases and the J gene lost 2 bases, with 15 bases spanning the gap. The CDR3 nucleotides read TGCGCCAGCAGCTCGAGTTGGGACACAACCTACGAGCAGTACTTC. Translating it yields CASSSSWDTTYEQYF. Full variable domain (rest looked up from reference TRBV5-1 and TRBJ2-7): KAGVTQTPRYLIKTRGQQVTLSCSPISGHRSVSWYQQTPGQGLQFLFEYFSETQRNKGNFPGRFSGRQFSNSRSEMNVSTLELGDSALYLCASSSSWDTTYEQYFGPGTRLTVT.

The chain links TRBV5-1 to TRBJ2-6; 9 bases fit TRBD2. Germline CDR1 is SGHRS and CDR2 is YFSETQ. The CDR3 totals 16 residues. The V gene end was trimmed by 4 bases and the J gene end by 2 bases; junction bases not matched to a gene: 4. The CDR3 reads CASSPLAGTGANVLTF. The CDR3 DNA follows: TGCGCCAGCAGCCCCCTAGCGGGAACTGGGGCCAACGTCCTGACTTTC. Filled out from reference TRBV5-1 and TRBJ2-6, the complete variable domain reads KAGVTQTPRYLIKTRGQQVTLSCSPISGHRSVSWYQQTPGQGLQFLFEYFSETQRNKGNFPGRFSGRQFSNSRSEMNVSTLELGDSALYLCASSPLAGTGANVLTFGAGSRLTVL.

The rearrangement links TRBV30 to TRBJ2-2, with D possibly being TRBD1 (5 bases). Germline CDR1 GTSNPN, CDR2 SVGIG (reference sequence). Trimming left V 2 bases short and J 4 bases short, with 8 bases between. The CDR3 consists of 13 residues. The DNA for the CDR3 is TGTGCCTGGAGTAGCAGGGCCACCGGGGAGCTGTTTTTT. Its protein product is CAWSSRATGELFF. Drawing the rest from reference TRBV30 and TRBJ2-2, the complete variable domain is SQTIHQWPATLVQPVGSPLSLECTVEGTSNPNLYWYRQAAGRGLQLLFYSVGIGQISSEVPQNLSASRPQDRQFILSSKKLLLSDSGFYLCAWSSRATGELFFGEGSRLTVL.

This chain uses TRBV5-1 with TRBJ2-1; 8 bases map to TRBD2. CDR3 length: 15 residues. V gave up 1 base and J gave up 7 bases; unmatched junction bases: 7. Germline V CDR1 and CDR2: SGHRS, YFSETQ. The CDR3 spells CASSLTGGPSNEQFF. In DNA form, the CDR3 reads TGCGCCAGCAGCTTGACGGGAGGGCCATCAAATGAGCAGTTCTTC.

The CDR3 loop is CASSKKISSYNSPLHF. CDR3 DNA sequence: TGCGCCAGCAGCAAGAAAATCAGCTCCTATAATTCACCCCTCCACTTT. The chain is built from TRBV5-1 and TRBJ1-6; D is unresolved. This CDR3 is built from 16 residues. Germline assignment: CDR1 SGHRS and CDR2 YFSETQ. The V end lost 4 bases, the J end lost 0 bases, and 11 bases lay between the germline ends. The whole variable domain, filled in from reference TRBV5-1 and TRBJ1-6, reads KAGVTQTPRYLIKTRGQQVTLSCSPISGHRSVSWYQQTPGQGLQFLFEYFSETQRNKGNFPGRFSGRQFSNSRSEMNVSTLELGDSALYLCASSKKISSYNSPLHFGNGTRLTVT.

A few counts support this clonotype. The chain is built from TRBV4-2 and TRBJ2-1; 8 nucleotides match TRBD2. Unmatched junction bases numbered 5, after V lost 1 base and J lost 3 bases. The CDR3 has 16 residues. CDR1 and CDR2 (germline): LGHNA, YNFKEQ. The CDR3 coding sequence is TGTGCCAGCAGCCAAGGAGCGGGAGTGGGCTACAATGAGCAGTTCTTC. Translation gives CASSQGAGVGYNEQFF.

In its sample, this clonotype was seen a few times. The chain joins TRBV25-1 to TRBJ2-2; either TRBD1 or TRBD2 may fit D (6 bases each). The germline V gene has CDR1 MGHDK and CDR2 SYGVNS. The germline V and J ends were trimmed by 6 bases and 7 bases, with 15 bases remaining between them. The CDR3 runs to 14 residues. CDR3 sequence reads: CASSSAGGGGELFF. The CDR3 coding sequence is TGTGCCAGCAGCTCCGCAGGAGGGGGCGGGGAGCTGTTTTTT.

With respect to this clonotype: One end of the junction fails to match germline, which may point to a read error. The chain uses TRBV10-1 and TRBJ1-2; unclear D gene. CDR1 is WNHNN and CDR2 is SYGVQD in the germline V gene (reference sequence). This CDR3 has 13 amino acids. The CDR3 is CVSSPSLEWGYTF. The CDR3 DNA is TGCGTCAGCAGTCCTAGTCTTGAATGGGGCTACACCTTC.

The chain uses TRBV20-1 and TRBJ2-5; D perhaps matches TRBD1 (6 bases). Trimming took 7 bases from V and 2 from J, leaving 14 bases between them. The CDR3 spans 13 residues. Germline CDR1 is DFQATT and CDR2 is SNEGSKA (reference sequence). The CDR3 DNA follows: TGCAGTGTCCTGTGGACAGCACAAGAGACCCAGTACTTC. Its translation: CSVLWTAQETQYF.